The 15 T cell receptor beta chains below were found in one sample sequenced in a study of T cell responses to AZD1222 COVID-19 vaccine. The data were produced by immunoSEQ multiplex PCR, yet TCRdb's version contains in-frame clones alone and is incomplete. This sample yields 100,000 to 120,000 clones, of which roughly 87% are seen a single time; around 5% belongs to the top ten. This specimen consisted of peripheral blood, obtained on day 0 of AZD1222 vaccination. The origin of the receptors is an adult in good health.

The chain carries TRBV24-1 and TRBJ2-3; D might be TRBD2 (5 bases). Trimming cost V 2 bases and J 4 bases, with 12 bases left between them. Germline CDR1 and CDR2: KGHDR and SFDVKD. The CDR3 is made up of 15 amino acids. DNA of the CDR3: TGTGCCACCAGTGATTCCTCGCCCGGGGCAGATACGCAGTATTTT. Translation gives CATSDSSPGADTQYF.

The chain recombines TRBV5-1 with TRBJ1-3; D uncertain. Trimming removed 0 bases at V and 6 bases at J, with 7 bases between. The V gene's germline CDR1 is SGHRS and CDR2 YFSETQ. This CDR3 is built from 13 residues. The CDR3 here is CASSLELANTIYF. The CDR3 DNA reads as TGCGCCAGCAGCTTGGAGTTGGCAAACACCATATATTTT. Complete variable domain (other parts from reference TRBV5-1 and TRBJ1-3): KAGVTQTPRYLIKTRGQQVTLSCSPISGHRSVSWYQQTPGQGLQFLFEYFSETQRNKGNFPGRFSGRQFSNSRSEMNVSTLELGDSALYLCASSLELANTIYFGEGSWLTVV.

Turning to this clone: Other DNA sequences in the sample encode the same CDR3. The chain is built from TRBV6-5 and TRBJ1-2; TRBD1 might be the D (5 bases). Germline CDR1 is MNHEY and CDR2 is SVGAGI. The ends were cut back, 0 bases at V and 7 bases at J, with 9 bases in the middle. The CDR3 contains 13 residues. The CDR3 DNA reads as TGTGCCAGCAGTTACTCGGGGACTTCTGGCTACACCTTC. Translating it yields CASSYSGTSGYTF.

The chain links TRBV6-5 to TRBJ1-2; 9 bases map to TRBD1. This CDR3 comprises 14 residues. Germline V CDR1 and CDR2: MNHEY, SVGAGI. With 4 bases clipped from V and 8 bases from J, the junction kept 8 bases outside the gene matches. The CDR3 region is CASSSGQGPRGYTF. The CDR3 nucleotides are TGTGCCAGCAGTTCGGGACAGGGACCTCGGGGCTACACCTTC.

This clone was picked up one time. The chain employs TRBV25-1 and TRBJ1-1, with a possible D match to TRBD1 (6 bases). The CDR3 runs to 13 residues. The V gene lost 4 bases and the J gene lost 8 bases, with 14 bases spanning the gap. Germline assignment: CDR1 MGHDK and CDR2 SYGVNS. As DNA, the CDR3 is TGTGCCAGCAGTGTGGGTCAGGGGACGGAAGCTTTCTTT. Encoded protein: CASSVGQGTEAFF.

The CDR3 spells CASSEGGNTEAFF. The CDR3 DNA sequence: TGTGCCAGCAGTGAGGGGGGGAACACTGAAGCTTTCTTT. V is TRBV6-4 and J is TRBJ1-1, with D perhaps TRBD1 (5 bases). The CDR3 is 13 residues long. Germline assignment: CDR1 MRHNA and CDR2 SNTAGT. V lost 3 bases, J lost 1 base, and 6 bases lay in between.

The rearrangement links TRBV5-6 to TRBJ2-7; D is unclear. This CDR3 spans 12 amino acids. Germline loops: CDR1 SGHDT, CDR2 YYEEEE. The ends were cut back, 5 bases at V and 3 bases at J, with 9 bases in the middle. The DNA for the CDR3 is TGTGCCAGCAGTTTAGGCGGCTACGAGCAGTACTTC. Translating gives CASSLGGYEQYF.

This clone was detected only a few times. The chain combines TRBV5-8 with TRBJ1-4; the D is unclear. Trimming took off 6 bases at V and 5 bases at J, with 14 bases between the two ends. The CDR3 spans 14 residues. Per the germline V gene, CDR1 is SGHTS and CDR2 is YDEGEE. The CDR3 DNA is TGTGCCAGCACTACGGAGGTGTGGAATGAAAAACTGTTTTTT. Translated: CASTTEVWNEKLFF.

There are a few counts of this clone. This chain uses TRBV30 with TRBJ1-2, with 7 bases fitting TRBD1. There are 11 residues in the CDR3. Germline trimming cut 7 bases from V and 2 bases from J; bases unmatched to any gene: 1. Looked up from germline, CDR1 is GTSNPN and CDR2 is SVGIG (reference sequence). CDR3 region: CALQGNYGYTF. The CDR3 DNA sequence: TGTGCCTTACAGGGGAACTATGGCTACACCTTC. The whole variable domain, remainder taken from reference TRBV30 and TRBJ1-2, is SQTIHQWPATLVQPVGSPLSLECTVEGTSNPNLYWYRQAAGRGLQLLFYSVGIGQISSEVPQNLSASRPQDRQFILSSKKLLLSDSGFYLCALQGNYGYTFGSGTRLTVV.

Sample share makes this clone large. The chain links TRBV10-3 to TRBJ2-2, with D tentatively TRBD1 or TRBD2 (5 bases each). Germline CDR1 is ENHRY and CDR2 is SYGVKD. This CDR3 has 16 amino acids. Trimming took 4 bases from V and 0 from J, leaving 12 bases between them. CDR3 sequence reads: CAISGPWGPNTGELFF. Here the CDR3 DNA reads TGTGCCATCAGTGGCCCCTGGGGACCGAACACCGGGGAGCTGTTTTTT.

The rearrangement links TRBV25-1 to TRBJ1-1; 9 bases fit TRBD1. Looked up from germline, CDR1 is MGHDK and CDR2 is SYGVNS. The CDR3 is 13 residues long. Trimming at V came to 6 bases and at J to 5 bases, leaving 4 bases not matched to a gene. The CDR3: CASSGTGRTEAFF. Here the CDR3 DNA reads TGTGCCAGCAGCGGGACAGGGCGGACTGAAGCTTTCTTT. Looking up the rest from reference TRBV25-1 and TRBJ1-1 gives the full variable domain: EADIYQTPRYLVIGTGKKITLECSQTMGHDKMYWYQQDPGMELHLIHYSYGVNSTEKGDLSSESTVSRIRTEHFPLTLESARPSHTSQYLCASSGTGRTEAFFGQGTRLTVV.

V gene TRBV10-3 combines with J gene TRBJ1-5; no reliable D call. V dropped 6 bases and J dropped 1 base, with 4 bases sitting between them. The germline gives CDR1 ENHRY, CDR2 SYGVKD. The CDR3 runs to 12 residues. CDR3 residues: CAISSSNQPQHF. CDR3 nucleotide sequence: TGTGCCATCAGCTCAAGCAATCAGCCCCAGCATTTT.

The V gene is TRBV10-3, the J gene TRBJ1-1; tentatively, D is TRBD1 (5 bases). Per the germline V gene, CDR1 is ENHRY and CDR2 is SYGVKD. Trimming took off 11 bases at V and 7 bases at J, with 17 bases between the two ends. This CDR3 region has 12 residues. The CDR3 loop is CAGGTSLLEAFF. For the CDR3, the DNA is TGTGCCGGGGGAACGTCATTACTTGAAGCTTTCTTT.

The chain couples TRBV7-9 to TRBJ1-2, with 7 bases lining up with TRBD1. The ends lost 4 bases at V and 4 bases at J; junction bases unmatched: 6. This CDR3 region has 14 residues. From germline, CDR1 is SEHNR and CDR2 FQNEAQ (reference sequence). Here the CDR3 reads CASSWTGAVYGYTF. In DNA, the CDR3 is TGTGCCAGCAGCTGGACAGGTGCTGTCTATGGCTACACCTTC.

This clone was detected a few times. The genes are TRBV7-2 and TRBJ2-2; D might be TRBD1 or TRBD2, each matching 6 bases. The CDR3 loop spans 16 amino acids. V lost 5 bases to trimming and J lost 2 bases, with 15 bases between them. Germline CDR1 SGHTA, CDR2 FQGNSA. The CDR3 DNA sequence: TGTGCCAGCAGCCCCCACGGGGGCTTTAACACCGGGGAGCTGTTTTTT. Translated, it gives CASSPHGGFNTGELFF.